This passage covers 19 T cell receptor beta chains from one sample sequenced in a study of blood T cell repertoires in COVID-19. Sequenced by immunoSEQ multiplex PCR; TCRdb stores in-frame clones only, minus some. The sample consists of 300,000 or so clones, 87% of them appearing once. The sequenced material came from PBMCs or T cells enriched from blood (not recorded which). The receptor set was obtained from a woman in her thirties who had recovered from COVID-19.

The chain has TRBV7-9 and TRBJ1-3, with D uncertain. The CDR3 has 14 amino acids. Trimming removed 9 bases at V and 0 bases at J, with 12 bases between. The germline V gene encodes CDR1 SEHNR and CDR2 FQNEAQ (reference sequence). The CDR3 here is CARRSGSSGNTIYF. In DNA form, the CDR3 reads TGTGCCAGACGCAGCGGGAGCTCTGGAAACACCATATATTTT.

V is TRBV7-2 and J is TRBJ2-3; D is unresolved. The CDR3 totals 13 residues. V lost 1 base to trimming and J lost 5 bases, with 7 bases between them. CDR1 and CDR2 (germline): SGHTA, FQGNSA. CDR3 loop: CASSLDKRDTQYF. The CDR3 nucleotides read TGTGCCAGCAGCTTAGACAAGCGAGATACGCAGTATTTT.

This clone showed up just a few times. This CDR3 reads CASSQGDNSPLHF. CDR3 bases: TGTGCCAGCAGCCAGGGGGATAATTCACCCCTCCACTTT. This sequence joins TRBV7-9 and TRBJ1-6, with 7 bases lining up with TRBD1. This CDR3 has 13 amino acids. Unmatched junction bases numbered 0, after V lost 5 bases and J lost 5 bases. CDR1 is SEHNR and CDR2 is FQNEAQ in the germline V gene (reference sequence).

V usage is TRBV7-9 and J usage is TRBJ2-2, with a weak D call TRBD2 (6 bases). CDR1 SEHNR and CDR2 FQNEAQ come from the germline V gene (reference sequence). The CDR3 spans 17 residues. Trimming left V 5 bases short and J 3 bases short, with 19 bases between. This CDR3 reads CASSGDSVRGDTGELFF. DNA for the CDR3: TGTGCCAGCAGCGGAGATTCGGTACGCGGGGACACCGGGGAGCTGTTTTTT.

The chain employs TRBV7-2 and TRBJ1-1; 7 bases align to TRBD1. This CDR3 comprises 18 residues. The germline V gene has CDR1 SGHTA and CDR2 FQGNSA. The V gene end was trimmed by 5 bases and the J gene end by 0 bases; junction bases not matched to a gene: 15. CDR3 loop: CASSRIIRDRSLNTEAFF. The CDR3 DNA reads TGTGCCAGCAGCCGTATAATTCGGGACAGAAGCTTGAACACTGAAGCTTTCTTT.

This chain connects TRBV6-2 or TRBV6-3 to TRBJ2-2; perhaps TRBD1 as D (6 bases). From germline, CDR1 is MNHEY and CDR2 SVGEGT. V was trimmed by 6 bases and J by 1 base, leaving 15 bases between them. The CDR3 contains 16 residues. The CDR3 loop is CASSLPGTQNTGELFF. For the CDR3, the DNA is TGTGCCAGCAGCCTTCCCGGGACACAGAACACCGGGGAGCTGTTTTTT.

This sequence joins TRBV4-1 and TRBJ2-3; 12 nucleotides line up with TRBD2. Germline V gene sequence: CDR1 MGHRA, CDR2 YSYEKL. The trim removed 5 bases at V and 0 bases at J, leaving 12 bases unmatched. The CDR3 loop spans 19 amino acids. CDR3 in amino acids: CASSLRLAGESPSTDTQYF. CDR3 coding DNA: TGCGCCAGCAGCTTAAGACTAGCGGGGGAAAGTCCTAGCACAGATACGCAGTATTTT.

This sequence joins TRBV2 and TRBJ2-5, with 14 bases lining up with TRBD2. Germline CDR1 reads SNHLY; CDR2 reads FYNNEI. The CDR3 sequence is 16 residues long. V trimming: 6 bases; J trimming: 4 bases; junction bases outside the gene matches: 7. CDR3 DNA sequence: TGTGCCAGCAGCGGGACTAGCGGGGGCACTGGAGAGACCCAGTACTTC. It is translated as CASSGTSGGTGETQYF.

The V call is TRBV7-9, the J call TRBJ1-2; TRBD1 is a possible D gene (6 bases). The CDR3 spans 14 residues. Germline V lookup: CDR1 SEHNR, CDR2 FQNEAQ (reference sequence). Trimming took 0 bases from V and 8 from J, leaving 13 bases between them. The CDR3 here is CASSLAAGAGGYTF. CDR3 DNA: TGTGCCAGCAGCTTAGCTGCGGGGGCAGGAGGCTACACCTTC.

V gene TRBV24-1 combines with J gene TRBJ1-5; 10 positions agree with TRBD1. Looked up from germline, CDR1 is KGHDR and CDR2 is SFDVKD. CDR3 size: 13 residues. J lost 3 bases, V lost 9 bases, and 1 base had no gene match. CDR3 coding DNA: TGTGCCACCGGGACAGGGGTCAATCAGCCCCAGCATTTT. Amino acids: CATGTGVNQPQHF.

CDR3 residues: CASSLAIRDRPYEQYF. The CDR3 coding sequence is TGCGCCAGCAGCTTGGCCATAAGGGACAGGCCCTACGAGCAGTACTTC. The V and J genes are TRBV5-1 and TRBJ2-7; 8 nucleotides align to TRBD1. From germline, CDR1 is SGHRS and CDR2 YFSETQ. Trimming took 0 bases from V and 2 from J; bases not matched to a gene: 7. This CDR3 is built from 16 residues.

The rearrangement uses TRBV20-1 and TRBJ2-5, with D perhaps TRBD2 (6 bases). CDR3 length: 14 amino acids. Trimming pared 3 bases from V and 5 bases from J, leaving 16 bases between. CDR1 and CDR2 from the germline V gene are DFQATT and SNEGSKA (reference sequence). Here the CDR3 DNA reads TGCAGTGCTAGTTCCGGGACTTCGAGGGAGACCCAGTACTTC. It encodes CSASSGTSRETQYF.

This sequence joins TRBV28 and TRBJ1-6; 8 bases line up with TRBD1. The CDR3 totals 15 residues. Germline V CDR1 and CDR2: MDHEN, SYDVKM. V gave up 6 bases and J gave up 9 bases; unmatched junction bases: 10. DNA of the CDR3: TGTGCCAGCAGAAGTTTTAGGACAGGGCGTTCACCCCTCCACTTT. This gives the protein CASRSFRTGRSPLHF.

The CDR3 DNA reads as TGTGCCAGCAGCAGCGTTCGGGGGGAGACCCAGTACTTC. It yields the protein CASSSVRGETQYF. The chain employs TRBV6-2 or TRBV6-3 and TRBJ2-5; D may be TRBD2 (6 bases). The CDR3 sequence is 13 residues long. The germline V and J ends were trimmed by 6 bases and 5 bases, with 13 bases remaining between them. The V gene's germline CDR1 is MNHEY and CDR2 SVGEGT.

In this sample, this clone turned up once. The genes are TRBV4-1 and TRBJ1-6, with 8 bases that match TRBD1. There are 16 residues in the CDR3. After removal of 1 base from V and 6 bases from J, the junction contained 5 bases not matched to a gene. Germline lookup yields CDR1 MGHRA and CDR2 YSYEKL. CDR3 sequence (DNA): TGCGCCAGCAGCCAAGGTCCGGGACAGGTTAATTCACCCCTCCACTTT. Its translation: CASSQGPGQVNSPLHF.

The chain couples TRBV7-2 to TRBJ2-2; 8 bases map to TRBD2. Germline V gives CDR1 SGHTA, CDR2 FQGNSA. V was pared by 5 bases and J by 6 bases, with 2 bases of the junction left unmatched. This CDR3 region has 13 residues. CDR3 region: CASSRGLAGELFF. The CDR3 nucleotides are TGTGCCAGCAGCAGGGGACTAGCCGGGGAGCTGTTTTTT.

This chain connects TRBV28 to TRBJ2-7, with TRBD1 matching 8 bases. After removal of 7 bases from V and 11 bases from J, the junction contained 16 bases not matched to a gene. The CDR3 has 14 amino acids. Germline V gene data show CDR1 as MDHEN and CDR2 as SYDVKM. CDR3 loop: CASTPGTGKAKEYF. As DNA, the CDR3 is TGTGCCAGCACCCCGGGGACAGGTAAAGCTAAGGAGTACTTC. Full variable domain (remainder filled in from reference TRBV28 and TRBJ2-7): DVKVTQSSRYLVKRTGEKVFLECVQDMDHENMFWYRQDPGLGLRLIYFSYDVKMKEKGDIPEGYSVSREKKERFSLILESASTNQTSMYLCASTPGTGKAKEYFGPGTRLTVT.

A few counts support this clone. This sequence joins TRBV6-5 and TRBJ1-2; D is perhaps TRBD1 (5 bases). The germline CDR1 and CDR2 sequences are MNHEY and SVGAGI. V dropped 6 bases and J dropped 6 bases, with 11 bases sitting between them. The CDR3 is made up of 12 amino acids. For the CDR3, the DNA is TGTGCCAGCAGCCATGACAGAGATGGCTACACCTTC. This codes for CASSHDRDGYTF.

The chain is built from TRBV28 and TRBJ2-3; TRBD2 agrees at 12 bases. The junction had 3 bases not matched to a gene; V was cut back by 4 bases and J by 4 bases. Germline lookup yields CDR1 MDHEN and CDR2 SYDVKM. The CDR3 runs 15 residues. Here the CDR3 reads CASSSRLAGADTQYF. CDR3 sequence (DNA): TGTGCCAGCAGTTCCAGACTAGCGGGGGCAGATACGCAGTATTTT.